This T cell receptor beta chain was captured in a study of T cells in Graves' hyperthyroidism and ophthalmopathy. The ends were cut back, 7 bases at V and 7 bases at J, with 16 bases in the middle. The length of the CDR3 is 13 residues. Germline values: CDR1 SNHLY, CDR2 FYNNEI. Amplified regions were TCR beta CDR3 sequences from RNA transcripts. The study used the HTBI primer set for a first-round RT-PCR of the TCR CDR3. Via MiXCR, TCRdb re-called the multiplex PCR reads, giving one row per CDR3 protein. Of 250,000 to 300,000 distinct CDR3 sequences listed, 13% to 15% are singletons. This clonotype has ten or more counts.

Sequenced: blood. The TCR sequence derives from a woman aged 45-60 years with Graves' hyperthyroidism that later progressed to Graves' ophthalmopathy. V gene TRBV2 combines with J gene TRBJ1-2, with D perhaps matching TRBD1 (5 bases). The CDR3, as DNA: TGTGCCAGCAAACAGGATGGAGCCGGTGGCTACACCTTC. It codes for CASKQDGAGGYTF.